This record looks at one T cell receptor beta chain sequence and its context. This sample stems from a study of Ad26.COV2.S vaccination and SARS-CoV-2 variants. Overall study context: The Ad26.COV2.S arm of the COV1001 trial was where the donor was placed.

Specified treatment: 19 received Ad26.COV2.S at low or high dose, single or two shots; about 5 received placebo; per-sample allocation not given. On day 63 after the first injection, vaccine and placebo recipients gave samples. It was Wuhan-strain SARS-CoV-2 spike that the Ad26 vaccine vector expressed. Sequencing used immunoSEQ multiplex PCR; TCRdb keeps in-frame clones, though not all of them. The data hold around 300,000 clones, with 75% to 90% observed a single time. Per the germline V gene, CDR1 is GTSNPN and CDR2 is SVGIG (reference sequence). The ends were cut back, 5 bases at V and 2 bases at J, with 9 bases in the middle. CDR3 size: 13 residues.

The chain is built from TRBV30 and TRBJ1-4; D is uncertain. The receptor comes from a person between 18 and 59 years old who received the Ad26.COV2.S COVID-19 vaccine or a placebo. Sequencing used peripheral blood, obtained in a trial of Ad26.COV2.S vaccine versus placebo. CDR3 DNA: TGTGCCTGGGGGGTAGAGACTAATGAAAAACTGTTTTTT. Its protein is CAWGVETNEKLFF.